One sample yielded the 17 T cell receptor beta chains listed below, sequenced in a study of blood T cell repertoires in COVID-19. Only in-frame clones appear in the TCRdb table, and some are missing; sequencing was by immunoSEQ multiplex PCR. This repertoire shows more than 80,000 clones, more than 65% found once; its top ten account for around 19%. Sequenced sample: peripheral blood. The receptors derive from a woman older than 75 with active or convalescent COVID-19.

V and J are TRBV4-3 and TRBJ1-1; possibly TRBD1 for D (5 bases). CDR3 size: 13 residues. Germline V gene lookup returns CDR1 LGHNA and CDR2 YSLEER. Between the trimmed V and J ends, which lost 4 bases and 4 bases, there was a span of 10 bases. The CDR3 DNA reads as TGCGCCAGCAGCCCTGACAGAGCCACTGAAGCTTTCTTT. Encoded protein: CASSPDRATEAFF.

This clone was seen only a few times. The chain carries TRBV7-2 and TRBJ1-2, with a tentative D call TRBD1 (6 bases). Trimming stripped 5 bases from V and 6 bases from J, with 19 bases between. CDR1 is SGHTA and CDR2 is FQGNSA in the germline V gene. The CDR3 is 15 residues long. The CDR3 region is CASSPPWGGADGYTF. Written as DNA, the CDR3 is TGTGCCAGCAGCCCGCCCTGGGGGGGCGCGGATGGCTACACCTTC.

This chain connects TRBV19 to TRBJ2-1; 9 bases align to TRBD2. CDR1 is LNHDA, CDR2 SQIVND, per germline (reference sequence). V trimming: 0 bases; J trimming: 9 bases; junction bases outside the gene matches: 0. The CDR3 loop spans 13 amino acids. CDR3 DNA sequence: TGTGCCAGTAGTATAGAACTAGCGGGTGAGCAGTTCTTC. Amino acids: CASSIELAGEQFF.

The chain has TRBV3-1 (or the pseudogene TRBV3-2) and TRBJ2-3; 13 nucleotides line up with TRBD2. The V gene end was trimmed by 0 bases and the J gene end by 6 bases; junction bases not matched to a gene: 3. CDR1 is LGHDT and CDR2 is YNNKEL in the germline V gene (reference sequence). CDR3 length equals 16 residues. Here the CDR3 reads CASSQDQLAGGDTQYF. CDR3 in DNA: TGTGCCAGCAGCCAAGATCAACTAGCGGGGGGGGATACGCAGTATTTT.

V usage is TRBV4-1 and J usage is TRBJ1-2, with D maybe TRBD1 (6 bases). CDR3 length: 15 amino acids. Germline V gene lookup returns CDR1 MGHRA and CDR2 YSYEKL. V shed 0 bases and J shed 3 bases, with 11 bases lying between them. CDR3 coding DNA: TGCGCCAGCAGCCAAGACTCGACAGGAGACTATGGCTACACCTTC. It encodes CASSQDSTGDYGYTF.

J is TRBJ2-2 and V is TRBV27; 9 nucleotides align to TRBD2. In germline, CDR1 is MNHEY, CDR2 SMNVEV (reference sequence). With V trimmed by 2 bases and J by 1 base, 11 bases remained unmatched. The CDR3 extends over 19 amino acids. The CDR3 sequence is CASSLNRRRLAENTGELFF. CDR3 DNA: TGTGCCAGCAGTTTAAATCGGAGGAGACTAGCGGAGAACACCGGGGAGCTGTTTTTT.

V gene TRBV6-1 combines with J gene TRBJ1-1; 10 bases map to TRBD1. Trimming cost V 2 bases and J 5 bases; bases outside gene matches: 14. The CDR3 has 18 amino acids. Germline V gene lookup returns CDR1 MNHNS and CDR2 SASEGT. This CDR3 reads CASSERTGTGVSGTEAFF. CDR3 in DNA: TGTGCCAGCAGTGAAAGAACCGGGACAGGGGTTTCGGGAACTGAAGCTTTCTTT.

The CDR3 sequence is CASSQDGQGANTGELFF. CDR3 bases: TGCGCCAGCAGCCAAGATGGTCAGGGTGCGAACACCGGGGAGCTGTTTTTT. V is TRBV4-1 and J is TRBJ2-2, with TRBD1 as a possible D gene (5 bases). Germline V gene sequence: CDR1 MGHRA, CDR2 YSYEKL. This CDR3 region has 17 residues. Trimming removed 0 bases from V and 0 bases from J, with 11 bases in between.

A single count supports this clone. J is TRBJ1-3 and V is TRBV6-5; D might be TRBD1 (5 bases). There are 13 residues in the CDR3. V lost 10 bases, J lost 0 bases, and 10 bases lay in between. Germline V gene data show CDR1 as MNHEY and CDR2 as SVGAGI. The DNA for the CDR3 is TGTGCCATACAGGTCTACTCTGGAAACACCATATATTTT. Its translation: CAIQVYSGNTIYF.

The chain joins TRBV19 to TRBJ1-6, with a weak D call TRBD1 (5 bases). Trimming shortened V by 10 bases and J by 7 bases, and 20 bases separated the two germline ends. This CDR3 is built from 15 residues. Germline CDR1 and CDR2: LNHDA and SQIVND (reference sequence). CDR3 DNA: TGTGCCACCACCCCCCAGGGATTGGGAAATTCACCCCTCCACTTT. Amino acids: CATTPQGLGNSPLHF.

The chain uses TRBV14 and TRBJ1-4; D remains ambiguous. Germline values: CDR1 SGHDN, CDR2 FVKESK. There are 13 residues in the CDR3. V lost 0 bases, J lost 8 bases, and 7 bases lay in between. The CDR3 region is CASSQDPKEKLFF. CDR3 coding DNA: TGTGCCAGCAGCCAAGATCCAAAAGAAAAACTGTTTTTT. The whole variable domain, filled in from reference TRBV14 and TRBJ1-4, reads EAGVTQFPSHSVIEKGQTVTLRCDPISGHDNLYWYRRVMGKEIKFLLHFVKESKQDESGMPNNRFLAERTGGTYSTLKVQPAELEDSGVYFCASSQDPKEKLFFGSGTQLSVL.

The J gene is TRBJ2-7, the V gene TRBV25-1; 7 bases align to TRBD2. This CDR3 is built from 14 residues. The germline V gene has CDR1 MGHDK and CDR2 SYGVNS. The ends lost 2 bases at V and 4 bases at J; junction bases unmatched: 5. CDR3 residues: CASSESGVLYEQYF. CDR3 in DNA: TGTGCCAGCAGTGAAAGCGGGGTCTTATACGAGCAGTACTTC.

This clone was detected once. V and J are TRBV27 and TRBJ2-5, with 7 positions matching TRBD1. CDR3 length: 15 residues. Germline V CDR1 and CDR2: MNHEY, SMNVEV (reference sequence). V shed 5 bases, J shed 4 bases, and the junction held 10 bases outside the gene matches. CDR3 protein: CASSQTGLGRETQYF. Written as DNA, the CDR3 is TGTGCCAGCAGTCAGACAGGGTTGGGGAGAGAGACCCAGTACTTC.

The rearrangement joins TRBV6-6 to TRBJ2-7, with 8 nucleotides matching TRBD1. Trimming took 7 bases from V and 3 from J; bases not matched to a gene: 5. Germline V lookup: CDR1 MNHNY, CDR2 SVGAGI (reference sequence). This CDR3 spans 13 amino acids. CDR3 protein: CASNGQGNYEQYF. CDR3 in DNA: TGTGCCAGCAACGGACAGGGTAACTACGAGCAGTACTTC.

The chain couples TRBV4-1 to TRBJ1-6; no firm D call. Trimming took off 0 bases at V and 6 bases at J, with 6 bases between the two ends. Germline assignment: CDR1 MGHRA and CDR2 YSYEKL. The CDR3 has 14 residues. CDR3 nucleotides: TGCGCCAGCAGCCAAGATCAGGCTAATTCACCCCTCCACTTT. It specifies CASSQDQANSPLHF.

The genes are TRBV4-1 and TRBJ1-6; no firm D call. The V gene lost 3 bases and the J gene lost 7 bases, with 16 bases spanning the gap. The germline V gene encodes CDR1 MGHRA and CDR2 YSYEKL. There are 16 residues in the CDR3. The CDR3 nucleotides are TGCGCCAGCAGCCATCCCTCGACTTTCGGAAATTCACCCCTCCACTTT. Amino acids: CASSHPSTFGNSPLHF.

The rearrangement links TRBV7-2 to TRBJ1-6, with D possibly matching TRBD1 (5 bases). V was pared by 3 bases and J by 7 bases, with 10 bases between. Germline loops: CDR1 SGHTA, CDR2 FQGNSA. The CDR3 spans 14 residues. This CDR3 reads CASSFLAGNSPLHF. CDR3 DNA: TGTGCCAGCAGCTTCTTGGCAGGGAATTCACCCCTCCACTTT.